Below, 22 T cell receptor beta chains from the same sample are listed, as sequenced in a study of patients and donors after allogeneic stem cell transplantation. Using its own MiXCR run on the RT-PCR reads, TCRdb lists one record per CDR3 protein. Of fewer than 30,000 distinct CDR3 sequences in the sample, approximately 42% were seen once. The source material was blood, either unsorted or a sorted T cell fraction (not recorded which). These receptors came from a human donor who was either an allogeneic HSCT recipient or a stem cell or donor lymphocyte infusion donor (not recorded which). It is not recorded whose cells these are; they may come from a transplant donor.

The chain is built from TRBV11-1 and TRBJ2-7, with a weak D call TRBD1 (6 bases). The CDR3 length is 14 residues. Germline V gene lookup returns CDR1 SGHAT and CDR2 FQDESV (reference sequence). V was clipped by 3 bases and J by 2 bases, with 11 bases between them. The CDR3 DNA follows: TGTGCCAGCAGCTTGGCCAGGGGCCCCTACGAGCAGTACTTC. It encodes CASSLARGPYEQYF. Supplemented by reference TRBV11-1 and TRBJ2-7, the full variable domain reads EAEVAQSPRYKITEKSQAVAFWCDPISGHATLYWYRQILGQGPELLVQFQDESVVDDSQLPKDRFSAERLKGVDSTLKIQPAELGDSAMYLCASSLARGPYEQYFGPGTRLTVT.

The chain carries TRBV20-1 and TRBJ2-7; possibly TRBD1 or TRBD2 for D (5 bases each). This CDR3 is 13 amino acids long. V was clipped by 1 base and J by 1 base, with 8 bases between them. The V gene's germline CDR1 is DFQATT and CDR2 SNEGSKA (reference sequence). The CDR3 spells CSARGGGSYEQYF. For the CDR3, the DNA is TGCAGTGCTAGAGGTGGGGGATCCTACGAGCAGTACTTC.

V gene TRBV27 combines with J gene TRBJ1-1, with 7 bases fitting TRBD1. The CDR3 is 17 residues long. V trimming: 5 bases; J trimming: 1 base; junction bases outside the gene matches: 13. Germline CDR1 and CDR2: MNHEY and SMNVEV (reference sequence). The CDR3 DNA is TGTGCCAGCAGTCCCTACAGGGAGGAGGGGGCGAACACTGAAGCTTTCTTT. Translated: CASSPYREEGANTEAFF.

The chain carries TRBV5-1 and TRBJ1-2, with D perhaps TRBD1 (5 bases). The V gene lost 0 bases and the J gene lost 8 bases, with 14 bases spanning the gap. CDR3 length: 14 amino acids. Germline CDR1 reads SGHRS; CDR2 reads YFSETQ. The CDR3 DNA is TGCGCCAGCAGCTTGGTTCAGGGTGATGGCGGCTACACCTTC. Translated: CASSLVQGDGGYTF.

The V call is TRBV10-1, the J call TRBJ2-2; D not resolved. Germline CDR1 and CDR2: WNHNN and SYGVQD (reference sequence). Trimming removed 6 bases at V and 6 bases at J, with 8 bases between. This CDR3 region has 12 residues. Here the CDR3 reads CASRGPSGELFF. In DNA, the CDR3 is TGCGCCAGCAGAGGACCTTCCGGGGAGCTGTTTTTT.

This clonotype was counted between two and nine times. The chain links TRBV29-1 to TRBJ1-3, with TRBD1 as a possible D gene (6 bases). Germline CDR1 and CDR2: SQVTM and ANQGSEA. Between the trimmed V and J ends, which lost 1 base and 4 bases, there was a span of 17 bases. The CDR3 contains 16 residues. The CDR3 nucleotides are TGCAGCGTTGAAGGGGCGAGGGGGGGGATCGGAAACACCATATATTTT. Its translation is CSVEGARGGIGNTIYF.

This clonotype was observed a handful of times. The genes are TRBV10-3 and TRBJ1-6, with D possibly being TRBD1 (6 bases). V was trimmed by 8 bases and J by 2 bases, leaving 13 bases between them. Germline V lookup: CDR1 ENHRY, CDR2 SYGVKD. This CDR3 region has 15 residues. The CDR3: CAISTGWPYNSPLHF. In nucleotides, the CDR3 is TGTGCCATCTCGACAGGTTGGCCCTATAATTCACCCCTCCACTTT.

This clonotype was found once. The chain uses TRBV28 and TRBJ2-1, with D possibly being TRBD1 (6 bases). The CDR3 runs to 15 residues. Looked up from germline, CDR1 is MDHEN and CDR2 is SYDVKM. The V end lost 7 bases, the J end lost 6 bases, and 19 bases lay between the germline ends. The CDR3 loop is CASTTSLWDTNEQFF. The CDR3 region has the DNA TGTGCCAGCACGACGTCTCTCTGGGACACCAATGAGCAGTTCTTC. Drawing the rest from reference TRBV28 and TRBJ2-1, the complete variable domain is DVKVTQSSRYLVKRTGEKVFLECVQDMDHENMFWYRQDPGLGLRLIYFSYDVKMKEKGDIPEGYSVSREKKERFSLILESASTNQTSMYLCASTTSLWDTNEQFFGPGTRLTVL.

This clonotype was seen once. This chain joins TRBV28 and TRBJ2-2; the D is unclear. The length of the CDR3 is 15 residues. V shed 10 bases and J shed 7 bases, with 22 bases lying between them. Per the germline V gene, CDR1 is MDHEN and CDR2 is SYDVKM. The CDR3 region has the DNA TGTGCCATCAAGTCGGGTAGCCCAACATTCGGGGAGCTGTTTTTT. Translated: CAIKSGSPTFGELFF.

V gene TRBV29-1 combines with J gene TRBJ2-4; 8 nucleotides agree with TRBD1. CDR3 length equals 14 residues. The germline V gene encodes CDR1 SQVTM and CDR2 ANQGSEA. Trimming removed 2 bases from V and 5 bases from J; junction bases left unmatched: 5. CDR3 nucleotides: TGCAGCGTTGAAAACAGGGGGTACGAAAACATTCAGTACTTC. This codes for CSVENRGYENIQYF.

CDR3 amino acids: CASSSGQGARDTQYF. The CDR3 DNA reads as TGTGCCAGCAGCTCTGGACAGGGGGCAAGGGATACGCAGTATTTT. The J gene is TRBJ2-3, the V gene TRBV11-3; 11 bases are shared with TRBD1. Germline trimming cut 4 bases from V and 6 bases from J; bases unmatched to any gene: 6. The germline V gene has CDR1 SGHNT and CDR2 YENEEA. This CDR3 has 15 amino acids.

The chain joins TRBV25-1 to TRBJ2-1; D assignment may be TRBD1 or TRBD2 (6 bases each). The germline V gene encodes CDR1 MGHDK and CDR2 SYGVNS. V was cut by 1 base and J by 8 bases, with 9 bases left in between. The CDR3 is 13 residues long. Here the CDR3 reads CASSELEGDEQFF. The CDR3 nucleotides read TGTGCCAGCAGTGAATTGGAGGGGGATGAGCAGTTCTTC.

This clonotype has only a few counts. The chain carries TRBV12-3 or TRBV12-4 and TRBJ1-5, with TRBD1 as a possible D gene (5 bases). This CDR3 is built from 16 residues. Trimming took off 5 bases at V and 0 bases at J, with 14 bases between the two ends. The CDR3 reads CASSVPAGPSNQPQHF. DNA of the CDR3: TGTGCCAGCAGTGTCCCGGCGGGGCCTAGCAATCAGCCCCAGCATTTT.

The CDR3 reads CASSFSREGSSYNEQFF. CDR3 coding DNA: TGTGCCAGCAGCTTTTCTCGCGAGGGTAGCTCCTACAATGAGCAGTTCTTC. The chain combines TRBV7-2 with TRBJ2-1; the D gene is possibly TRBD2 (5 bases). This CDR3 is 17 amino acids long. V lost 3 bases and J lost 0, with 15 bases in between. The germline CDR1 and CDR2 sequences are SGHTA and FQGNSA.

The V call is TRBV6-5, the J call TRBJ1-4; 9 bases line up with TRBD1. With V trimmed by 4 bases and J by 10 bases, 13 bases remained unmatched. Germline lookup yields CDR1 MNHEY and CDR2 SVGAGI. This CDR3 is built from 16 residues. The DNA for the CDR3 is TGTGCCAGCAGTTCCGGGACAGGGCAAGGTTTCCCAAAACTGTTTTTT. This encodes CASSSGTGQGFPKLFF.

This clonotype occurred many times. The J gene is TRBJ1-2, the V gene TRBV20-1; no firm D call. Germline loops: CDR1 DFQATT, CDR2 SNEGSKA (reference sequence). The CDR3 is 14 residues long. V gave up 1 base and J gave up 7 bases, with 16 bases separating them. CDR3 protein: CSARAHRGVGGYTF. CDR3 bases: TGCAGTGCTAGAGCCCACCGTGGGGTGGGTGGCTACACCTTC.

This clonotype was detected only a few times. In DNA form, the CDR3 reads TGTGCCAGCAGCGCCCGGACTAGCGGGAGTACAGATACGCAGTATTTT. This sequence encodes CASSARTSGSTDTQYF. The chain is built from TRBV9 and TRBJ2-3; 13 bases line up with TRBD2. V was clipped by 3 bases and J by 3 bases; unmatched bases: 4. The CDR3 sequence is 16 residues long. Germline CDR1 SGDLS, CDR2 YYNGEE.

The V call is TRBV24-1, the J call TRBJ2-2; TRBD1 matches 10 bases. Germline V gene data show CDR1 as KGHDR and CDR2 as SFDVKD. V lost 4 bases, J lost 6 bases, and 7 bases stayed unmatched. The CDR3 is 16 residues long. This CDR3 is CATSDAGTGVPGELFF. The CDR3 coding sequence is TGTGCCACCAGTGACGCCGGGACAGGGGTCCCCGGGGAGCTGTTTTTT.

The J gene is TRBJ1-2, the V gene TRBV6-6, with D possibly matching TRBD1 (5 bases). The CDR3 totals 13 residues. In germline, CDR1 is MNHNY, CDR2 SVGAGI (reference sequence). Trimming left V 4 bases short and J 6 bases short, with 12 bases between. For the CDR3, the DNA is TGTGCCAGCAGTTCACGACAGACTGATGGCTACACCTTC. It yields the protein CASSSRQTDGYTF.

The chain couples TRBV9 to TRBJ2-1; possible D gene TRBD1, 6 bases. Per the germline V gene, CDR1 is SGDLS and CDR2 is YYNGEE. Between the trimmed V and J ends, which lost 0 bases and 10 bases, there was a span of 8 bases. The CDR3 spans 12 residues. CDR3 in amino acids: CASSVEGEEQFF. Here the CDR3 DNA reads TGTGCCAGCAGCGTAGAGGGGGAGGAGCAGTTCTTC.

V gene TRBV11-2 combines with J gene TRBJ1-5; TRBD1 matches at 7 bases. The CDR3 length is 15 residues. Trimming removed 5 bases from V and 1 base from J; junction bases left unmatched: 5. Germline loops: CDR1 SGHAT, CDR2 FQNNGV. In DNA form, the CDR3 reads TGTGCCAGCAGCGAGACGACAGGGAGCAATCAGCCCCAGCATTTT. Its translation is CASSETTGSNQPQHF.

This clonotype has a handful of counts. This chain uses TRBV11-2 with TRBJ2-3; weak D call: TRBD2 (5 bases). Germline CDR1 is SGHAT and CDR2 is FQNNGV. This CDR3 has 15 amino acids. V lost 0 bases, J lost 5 bases, and 12 bases lay in between. CDR3 sequence reads: CASSLDHKLEDTQYF. The CDR3 DNA reads TGTGCCAGCAGCTTAGACCACAAACTAGAAGATACGCAGTATTTT.